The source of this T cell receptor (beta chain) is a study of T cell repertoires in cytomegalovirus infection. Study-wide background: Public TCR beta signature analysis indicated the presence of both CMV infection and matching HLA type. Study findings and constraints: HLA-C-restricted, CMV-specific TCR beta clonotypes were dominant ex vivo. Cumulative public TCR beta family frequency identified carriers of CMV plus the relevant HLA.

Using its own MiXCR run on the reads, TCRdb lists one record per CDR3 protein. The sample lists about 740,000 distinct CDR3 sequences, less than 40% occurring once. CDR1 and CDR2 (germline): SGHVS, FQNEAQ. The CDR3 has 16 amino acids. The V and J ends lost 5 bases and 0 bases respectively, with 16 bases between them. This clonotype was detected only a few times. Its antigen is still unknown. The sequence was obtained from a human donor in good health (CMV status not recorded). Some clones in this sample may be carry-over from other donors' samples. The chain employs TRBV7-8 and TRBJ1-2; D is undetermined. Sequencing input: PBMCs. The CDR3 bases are TGTGCCAGCAGCCCACCCCCGGGGAGGACTAACTATGGCTACACCTTC. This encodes CASSPPPGRTNYGYTF.